The next 19 T cell receptor beta chains were all read from a single sample in a study of T cell clonality in common variable immunodeficiency (dated by TCRdb to 2013 to 2016). The method was the immunoSEQ multiplex PCR assay. Held by TCRdb, this immuneACCESS table contains in-frame sequences only and omits some clones. Under half of the omission traces to an unresolved V gene where checked; the cause of the rest is unknown. This sample contains approximately 81,000 clones, none of which is a singleton. The ten largest clonotypes hold about 0.8% of the sample. Sequencing was carried out using peripheral blood mononuclear cells. The receptors come from a person aged 18 to 70 in good health.

This clone was detected many times. The read terminates 3 residues before the CDR3 end, so the remaining end is supplied by the germline J gene. The gene calls are TRBV6-2 or TRBV6-3 and TRBJ2-2; 8 nucleotides agree with TRBD1. Losses at the gene ends were 7 bases for V and 3 bases for J; bases not matched to a gene: 10. Germline lookup yields CDR1 MNHEY and CDR2 SVGEGT. This CDR3 is built from 16 residues. The CDR3 bases that were read are TGTGCCAGCACCACGACAGGGGCTATGTACACCGGGGAG. This codes for CASTTTGAMYTGE. The full CDR3 sequence reads CASTTTGAMYTGELFF.

The sample holds many counts of this clone. The sequenced fragment ends 3 residues before the CDR3 boundary, so the rest is inferred from the germline J gene. V usage is TRBV20-1 and J usage is TRBJ2-2; D may be TRBD2 (7 bases). The CDR3 runs 16 residues. Germline CDR1 DFQATT, CDR2 SNEGSKA (reference sequence). The ends were cut back, 0 bases at V and 1 base at J, with 12 bases in the middle. CDR3 DNA, as far as it was read: TGCAGTGCTAGAGATGGAGGGGGGGTGAACACCGGGGAG. This sequence encodes CSARDGGGVNTGE. The entire CDR3 is CSARDGGGVNTGELFF.

This clone was observed many times. The read gets to within 3 residues of the CDR3 end, and the germline J gene fills in the rest. This sequence joins TRBV12-3 or TRBV12-4 and TRBJ2-5, with D possibly being TRBD1 (6 bases). The CDR3 extends over 15 amino acids. The V end lost 10 bases, the J end lost 2 bases, and 20 bases lay between the germline ends. The CDR3 here is CATRVGALRQETQYF. CDR3 bases read: TGTGCCACCCGTGTGGGGGCGCTTCGGCAAGAGACC.

A few counts support this clone. A junction end diverges from the germline sequence, so it may reflect a read error. Sequencing ends 3 residues short of the CDR3 end; the germline J gene provides the rest. The chain carries TRBV7-7 and TRBJ2-7; 8 bases are shared with TRBD1. This CDR3 spans 15 amino acids. The germline CDR1 and CDR2 sequences are SSHAT and FNYEAQ (reference sequence). CDR3 DNA (partial): TGTGCTAGCAGCCTCCAGACAGGGGCCATGGACGAG. Encoded protein: CASSLQTGAMDE. The CDR3 in full is CASSLQTGAMDEQYF.

This clone was recorded many times. The read comes to an end 3 residues before the CDR3 does, leaving the germline J gene to fill in the end. The chain carries TRBV2 and TRBJ2-7; 10 bases match TRBD1. CDR1 is SNHLY and CDR2 is FYNNEI in the germline V gene. This CDR3 spans 14 amino acids. With 6 bases clipped from V and 3 bases from J, the junction kept 5 bases outside the gene matches. CDR3 region: CASSRDRGNYEQYF. Incomplete CDR3 DNA: TGTGCCAGCAGCCGGGACAGGGGAAACTACGAG.

This clone was picked up many times. Read coverage stops 3 residues before the CDR3 terminus; the germline J gene supplies the remainder. This sequence joins TRBV19 and TRBJ1-4; a possible D gene is TRBD1 (6 bases). The CDR3 sequence is 16 residues long. V shed 2 bases and J shed 5 bases, with 15 bases lying between them. The germline gives CDR1 LNHDA, CDR2 SQIVND (reference sequence). CDR3 loop: CASSIFLDSRNEKLFF. CDR3 DNA, as far as it was read: TGTGCCAGTAGTATATTTTTGGACAGCCGAAATGAAAAA.

On this clone: Sequencing ends 3 residues short of the CDR3 end; the germline J gene provides the rest. J is TRBJ2-1 and V is TRBV11-2; 9 bases map to TRBD1. This CDR3 region has 15 residues. The germline gives CDR1 SGHAT, CDR2 FQNNGV. Germline trimming cut 5 bases from V and 7 bases from J; bases unmatched to any gene: 9. Partial CDR3 DNA: TGTGCCAGCAGCGTCTCCGGGACAGGGTTTAATGAG. Its protein product is CASSVSGTGFNE. The complete CDR3 reads CASSVSGTGFNEQFF. The complete variable domain, with remaining parts taken from reference TRBV11-2 and TRBJ2-1, reads EAGVAQSPRYKIIEKRQSVAFWCNPISGHATLYWYQQILGQGPKLLIQFQNNGVVDDSQLPKDRFSAERLKGVDSTLKIQPAKLEDSAVYLCASSVSGTGFNEQFFGPGTRLTVL.

This clone was picked up many times. The read ends 3 residues shy of where the CDR3 ends; the end is completed using the germline J gene. This sequence joins TRBV5-8 and TRBJ1-4; 9 nucleotides agree with TRBD1. The germline V gene has CDR1 SGHTS and CDR2 YDEGEE. The CDR3 spans 15 residues. With 3 bases clipped from V and 6 bases from J, the junction kept 6 bases outside the gene matches. The sequenced part of the CDR3 DNA is TGTGCCAGCAGCTCCTCGGGACAGGGATATGAAAAA. It yields the protein CASSSSGQGYEK. The whole CDR3 protein reads CASSSSGQGYEKLFF.

This clone occurred many times. The read stops 3 residues short of the end of the CDR3; the missing end is completed from the germline J gene. This rearrangement joins TRBV20-1 to TRBJ1-4; TRBD1 aligns across 8 bases. Losses at the gene ends were 5 bases for V and 7 bases for J; bases not matched to a gene: 3. CDR1 is DFQATT and CDR2 is SNEGSKA in the germline V gene (reference sequence). The CDR3 totals 12 residues. CDR3 residues: CSASGTGEKLFF. Partial CDR3 DNA: TGCAGTGCTTCCGGGACAGGTGAAAAA.

This clone appeared many times. This CDR3 is CACRPGQPNSPLHF. The sequenced part of the CDR3 DNA is TGTGCCTGCCGACCGGGACAGCCTAATTCACCC. The J gene is TRBJ1-6, the V gene TRBV30; the match to TRBD1 covers 7 bases. The read ends 3 residues shy of where the CDR3 ends; the end is completed using the germline J gene. V was pared by 6 bases and J by 6 bases, with 8 bases of the junction left unmatched. Germline CDR1 is GTSNPN and CDR2 is SVGIG (reference sequence). The CDR3 has 14 residues. The full variable domain, rest sourced from reference TRBV30 and TRBJ1-6, is SQTIHQWPATLVQPVGSPLSLECTVEGTSNPNLYWYRQAAGRGLQLLFYSVGIGQISSEVPQNLSASRPQDRQFILSSKKLLLSDSGFYLCACRPGQPNSPLHFGNGTRLTVT.

In regard to this clone: The read terminates 3 residues ahead of where the CDR3 ends, so the germline J gene completes it. The chain combines TRBV10-2 with TRBJ1-1; TRBD1 agrees at 9 bases. CDR1 is WSHSY, CDR2 SAAADI, per germline. V shed 4 bases and J 3 bases; nucleotides not matched to a gene: 6. The CDR3 totals 15 residues. The CDR3 reads CASSVGQGRYTEAFF. The CDR3 DNA, read in part, is TGCGCCAGCAGTGTGGGACAGGGACGCTACACTGAA.

This clone appeared many times. Read sequence stops 3 residues before the CDR3 end, and the germline J gene provides the missing end. The J gene is TRBJ2-1, the V gene TRBV11-3; 12 nucleotides align to TRBD2. Per the germline V gene, CDR1 is SGHNT and CDR2 is YENEEA. The CDR3 covers 15 residues. J gave up 3 bases and V 5 bases, and 2 bases lay outside the gene matches. CDR3 sequence reads: CASSRLAGDYNEQFF. CDR3 bases read: TGTGCCAGCAGCAGACTAGCGGGGGACTACAATGAG.

This clone was recorded many times. The CDR3 reads CASSFTGYQETQYF. CDR3 DNA, as far as it was read: TGTGCCAGCAGCTTTACAGGGTACCAAGAGACC. The chain combines TRBV7-9 with TRBJ2-5; maybe TRBD1 (6 bases). The CDR3 extends 3 residues past the end of the read, so its final part is completed from the germline J gene. The CDR3 loop spans 14 amino acids. The V gene lost 3 bases and the J gene lost 0 bases, with 8 bases spanning the gap. The germline V gene has CDR1 SEHNR and CDR2 FQNEAQ (reference sequence). Supplemented by reference TRBV7-9 and TRBJ2-5, the full variable domain reads DTGVSQNPRHKITKRGQNVTFRCDPISEHNRLYWYRQTLGQGPEFLTYFQNEAQLEKSRLLSDRFSAERPKGSFSTLEIQRTEQGDSAMYLCASSFTGYQETQYFGPGTRLLVL.

This clone has a count of ten or more. The read is 3 residues too short to cover the CDR3 end, so that end is filled in from the germline J gene. The chain recombines TRBV7-2 with TRBJ1-1; the match to TRBD1 covers 8 bases. The CDR3 covers 14 residues. Per germline, CDR1 SGHTA and CDR2 FQGNSA. The J segment lost 4 bases and the V segment lost 4 bases, leaving 5 bases of the junction unmatched. The CDR3 bases that were read are TGTGCCAGCAGCTCGGGACAGGTCGTCACTGAA. This gives the protein CASSSGQVVTE. The CDR3, in full, reads CASSSGQVVTEAFF.

Ten or more counts support this clone. Read coverage stops 3 residues before the CDR3 terminus; the germline J gene supplies the remainder. The V gene is TRBV7-3, the J gene TRBJ2-5; D may be TRBD2 (6 bases). The V end lost 4 bases, the J end lost 0 bases, and 9 bases lay between the germline ends. The germline V gene has CDR1 SGHTA and CDR2 FQGTGA. The CDR3 runs to 14 residues. The covered CDR3 bases are TGTGCCAGCAGCTCATCGGGGGACCAAGAGACC. Translating gives CASSSSGDQET. The whole CDR3 is CASSSSGDQETQYF.

There are many counts of this clone. The read terminates 3 residues ahead of where the CDR3 ends, so the germline J gene completes it. The chain recombines TRBV28 with TRBJ1-1, with D unclear. V dropped 5 bases and J dropped 0 bases, with 13 bases sitting between them. In germline, CDR1 is MDHEN, CDR2 SYDVKM. There are 15 residues in the CDR3. Partial CDR3 DNA: TGTGCCAGCAGTCTCCGGGTCGGCATGAACACTGAA. Residues: CASSLRVGMNTE. From start to end, the CDR3 is CASSLRVGMNTEAFF.

In this sample, this clone turned up many times. The CDR3 is cut off 3 residues early in the read; its end comes from the germline J gene. This chain connects TRBV6-2 or TRBV6-3 to TRBJ2-2; the match to TRBD2 covers 12 bases. Germline CDR1 reads MNHEY; CDR2 reads SVGEGT. Trimming at V came to 8 bases and at J to 2 bases, leaving 6 bases not matched to a gene. The CDR3 consists of 16 residues. The CDR3 protein is CASLGGLAGNTGELFF. The CDR3 DNA, read in part, is TGTGCCAGCCTGGGCGGACTAGCGGGAAACACCGGGGAG.

The table lists this clone with many counts. At one end, the junction sequence differs from germline, possibly due to a read error. The missing CDR3 end, 3 residues past where the read stops, is filled in from the germline J gene. The chain is built from TRBV4-2 and TRBJ2-1, with 10 bases identical to TRBD2. CDR1 and CDR2 from the germline V gene are LGHNA and YNFKEQ. The CDR3 is 15 amino acids. The CDR3 spells CASSQRTSGLNEQFF. The sequenced CDR3 bases are TGCGCCAGCAGCCAAAGGACTAGCGGACTAAATGAG.

This clone has ten or more counts. With the read ending 3 residues before the CDR3 end, the germline J gene is used to fill in that end. The chain combines TRBV6-2 or TRBV6-3 with TRBJ2-1; the D is unclear. This CDR3 has 13 residues. V was pared by 3 bases and J by 6 bases, with 9 bases between. CDR1 is MNHEY, CDR2 SVGEGT, per germline. Partial CDR3 DNA: TGTGCCAGCAGTTATCAGCGCCCCAATGAG. Translated, it gives CASSYQRPNE. The full CDR3 reads CASSYQRPNEQFF.